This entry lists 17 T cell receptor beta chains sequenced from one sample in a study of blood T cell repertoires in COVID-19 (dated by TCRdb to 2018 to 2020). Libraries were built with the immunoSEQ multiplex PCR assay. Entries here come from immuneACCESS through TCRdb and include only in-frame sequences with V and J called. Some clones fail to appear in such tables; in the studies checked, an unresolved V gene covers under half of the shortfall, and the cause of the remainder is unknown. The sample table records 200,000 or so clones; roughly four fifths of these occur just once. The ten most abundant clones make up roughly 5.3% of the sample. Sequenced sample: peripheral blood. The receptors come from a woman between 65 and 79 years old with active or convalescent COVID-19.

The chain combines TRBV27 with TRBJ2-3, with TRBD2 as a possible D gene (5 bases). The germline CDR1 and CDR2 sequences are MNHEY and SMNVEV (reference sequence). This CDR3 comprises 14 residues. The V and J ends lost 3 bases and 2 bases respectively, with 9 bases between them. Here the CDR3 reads CASSFGKITDTQYF. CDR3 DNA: TGTGCCAGCAGTTTCGGGAAAATCACAGATACGCAGTATTTT.

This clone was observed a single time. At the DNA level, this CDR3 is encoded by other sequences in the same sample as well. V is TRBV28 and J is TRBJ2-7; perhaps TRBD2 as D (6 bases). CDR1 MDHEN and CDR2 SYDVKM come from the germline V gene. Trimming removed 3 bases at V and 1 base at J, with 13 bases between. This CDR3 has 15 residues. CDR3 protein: CASSLVAGGSYEQYF. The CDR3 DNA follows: TGTGCCAGCAGTTTGGTTGCCGGGGGTTCCTACGAGCAGTACTTC. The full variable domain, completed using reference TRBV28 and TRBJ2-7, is DVKVTQSSRYLVKRTGEKVFLECVQDMDHENMFWYRQDPGLGLRLIYFSYDVKMKEKGDIPEGYSVSREKKERFSLILESASTNQTSMYLCASSLVAGGSYEQYFGPGTRLTVT.

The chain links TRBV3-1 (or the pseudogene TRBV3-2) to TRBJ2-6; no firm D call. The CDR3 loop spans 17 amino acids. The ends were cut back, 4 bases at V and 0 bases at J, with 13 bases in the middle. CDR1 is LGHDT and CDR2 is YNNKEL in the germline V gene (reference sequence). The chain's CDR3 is CASSPRFGGSGANVLTF. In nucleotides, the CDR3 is TGTGCCAGCAGCCCCCGGTTTGGCGGCTCTGGGGCCAACGTCCTGACTTTC.

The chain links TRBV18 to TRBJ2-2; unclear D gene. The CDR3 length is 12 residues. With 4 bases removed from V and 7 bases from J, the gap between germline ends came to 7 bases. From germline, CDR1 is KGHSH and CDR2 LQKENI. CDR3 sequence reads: CASSRAGGELFF. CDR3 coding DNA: TGTGCCAGCTCACGGGCTGGCGGGGAGCTGTTTTTT. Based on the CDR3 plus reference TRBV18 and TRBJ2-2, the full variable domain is NAGVMQNPRHLVRRRGQEARLRCSPMKGHSHVYWYRQLPEEGLKFMVYLQKENIIDESGMPKERFSAEFPKEGPSILRIQQVVRGDSAAYFCASSRAGGELFFGEGSRLTVL.

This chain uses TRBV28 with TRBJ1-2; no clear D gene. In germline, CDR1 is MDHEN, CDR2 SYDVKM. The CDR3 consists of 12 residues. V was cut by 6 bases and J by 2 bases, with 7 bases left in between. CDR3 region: CASSTNNYGYTF. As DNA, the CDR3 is TGTGCCAGCAGCACTAACAACTATGGCTACACCTTC.

The CDR3: CAWSVRQGYSPLHF. As DNA, the CDR3 is TGTGCCTGGAGTGTACGTCAGGGATATTCACCCCTCCACTTT. The gene calls are TRBV30 and TRBJ1-6; maybe TRBD1 (5 bases). The CDR3 spans 14 residues. Germline-derived CDR1 and CDR2 are GTSNPN and SVGIG (reference sequence). Deletions cut 0 bases from V and 8 bases from J, with 11 bases between.

CDR3 sequence reads: CASSTTGGRSYEQYF. The CDR3 DNA is TGTGCCAGCAGCACTACAGGGGGTAGGTCCTACGAGCAGTACTTC. The chain uses TRBV11-2 and TRBJ2-7, with 8 bases aligning to TRBD1. Germline CDR1 is SGHAT and CDR2 is FQNNGV. Losses at the gene ends were 5 bases for V and 1 base for J; bases not matched to a gene: 7. The CDR3 has 15 residues.

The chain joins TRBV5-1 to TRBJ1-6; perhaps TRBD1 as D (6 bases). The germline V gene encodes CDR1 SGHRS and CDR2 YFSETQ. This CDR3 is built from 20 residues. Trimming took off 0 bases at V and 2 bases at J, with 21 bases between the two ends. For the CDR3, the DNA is TGCGCCAGCAGCTTGGAGTTTTCAGGGGACGGAGGCACCTATAATTCACCCCTCCACTTT. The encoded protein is CASSLEFSGDGGTYNSPLHF.

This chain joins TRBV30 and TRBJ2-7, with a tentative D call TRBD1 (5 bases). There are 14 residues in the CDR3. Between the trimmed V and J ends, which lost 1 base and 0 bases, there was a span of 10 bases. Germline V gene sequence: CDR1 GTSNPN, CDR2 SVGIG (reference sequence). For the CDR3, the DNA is TGTGCCTGGAGTGCTGCAGGGTTCTCCTACGAGCAGTACTTC. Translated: CAWSAAGFSYEQYF.

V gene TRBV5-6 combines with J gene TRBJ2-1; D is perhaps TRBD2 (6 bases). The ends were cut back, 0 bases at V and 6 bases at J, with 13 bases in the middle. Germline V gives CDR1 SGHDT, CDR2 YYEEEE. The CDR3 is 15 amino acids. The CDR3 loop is CASSLGFGSGNEQFF. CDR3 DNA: TGTGCCAGCAGCTTGGGTTTTGGTAGCGGCAATGAGCAGTTCTTC.

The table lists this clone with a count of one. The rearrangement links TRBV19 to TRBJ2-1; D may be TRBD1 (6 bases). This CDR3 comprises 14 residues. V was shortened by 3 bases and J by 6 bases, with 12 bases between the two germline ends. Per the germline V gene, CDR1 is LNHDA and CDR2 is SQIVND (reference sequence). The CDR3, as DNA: TGTGCCAGTAGTATTAACACAGGGATCAATGAGCAGTTCTTC. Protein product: CASSINTGINEQFF.

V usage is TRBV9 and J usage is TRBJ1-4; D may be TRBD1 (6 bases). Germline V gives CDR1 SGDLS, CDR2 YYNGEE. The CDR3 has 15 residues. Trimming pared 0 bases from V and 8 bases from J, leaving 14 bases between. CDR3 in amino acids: CASSVEGGAREKLFF. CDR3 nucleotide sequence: TGTGCCAGCAGCGTAGAAGGGGGGGCTAGGGAAAAACTGTTTTTT.

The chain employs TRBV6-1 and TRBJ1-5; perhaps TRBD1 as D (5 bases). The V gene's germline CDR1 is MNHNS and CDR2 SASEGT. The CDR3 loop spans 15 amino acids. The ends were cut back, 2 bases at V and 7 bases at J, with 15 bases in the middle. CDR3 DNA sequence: TGTGCCAGCAGTGAACCTGGACAACCAGGACAGCCCCAGCATTTT. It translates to CASSEPGQPGQPQHF.

The CDR3 sequence: CASFLGLGETQYF. Here the CDR3 DNA reads TGCGCCAGCTTCCTCGGACTGGGTGAGACCCAGTACTTC. The rearrangement links TRBV5-1 to TRBJ2-5, with D possibly matching TRBD2 (5 bases). With 7 bases removed from V and 5 bases from J, the gap between germline ends came to 15 bases. This CDR3 is 13 amino acids long. Germline assignment: CDR1 SGHRS and CDR2 YFSETQ.

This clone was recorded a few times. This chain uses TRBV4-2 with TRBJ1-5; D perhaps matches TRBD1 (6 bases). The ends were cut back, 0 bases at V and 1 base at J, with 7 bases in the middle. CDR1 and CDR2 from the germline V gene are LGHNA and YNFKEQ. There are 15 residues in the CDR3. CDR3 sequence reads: CASSQDQGSNQPQHF. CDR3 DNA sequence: TGTGCCAGCAGCCAAGATCAGGGGAGCAATCAGCCCCAGCATTTT.

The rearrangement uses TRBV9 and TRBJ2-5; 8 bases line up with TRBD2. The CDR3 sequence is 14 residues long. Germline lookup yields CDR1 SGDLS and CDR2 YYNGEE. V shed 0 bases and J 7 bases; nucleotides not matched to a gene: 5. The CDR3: CASSVDGRAGTQYF. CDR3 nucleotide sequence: TGTGCCAGCAGCGTAGACGGGAGGGCGGGGACCCAGTACTTC.

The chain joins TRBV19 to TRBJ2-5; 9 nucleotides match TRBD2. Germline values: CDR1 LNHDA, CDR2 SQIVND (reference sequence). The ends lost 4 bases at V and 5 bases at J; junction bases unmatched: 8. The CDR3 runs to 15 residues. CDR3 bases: TGTGCCAGTAGTAGTCAGTTAGCGGGAGAGGAGACCCAGTACTTC. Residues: CASSSQLAGEETQYF.